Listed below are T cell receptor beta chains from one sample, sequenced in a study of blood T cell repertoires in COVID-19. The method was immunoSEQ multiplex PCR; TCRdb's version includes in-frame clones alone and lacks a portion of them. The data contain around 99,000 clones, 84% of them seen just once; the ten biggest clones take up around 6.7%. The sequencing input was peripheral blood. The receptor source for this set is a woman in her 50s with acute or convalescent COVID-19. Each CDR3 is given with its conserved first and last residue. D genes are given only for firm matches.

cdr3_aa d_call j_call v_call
CASSLTGAYNSPLHF TRBD1 TRBJ1-6 TRBV5-1
CAISPGGTGELFF TRBD1 TRBJ2-2 TRBV10-3
CASSFAGGYEQYF NA TRBJ2-7 TRBV3-1/TRBV3-2
CASIGDRGYGYTF TRBD1 TRBJ1-2 TRBV2
CASRYGTGSSYNSPLHF TRBD1 TRBJ1-6 TRBV19
CASSSRQLGTNYGYTF NA TRBJ1-2 TRBV6-5
CASSPGGTGTSGGSPLHF TRBD1 TRBJ1-6 TRBV5-1
CASSPGWGGRTEAFF NA TRBJ1-1 TRBV11-2
CASSFREGGGYTF TRBD1 TRBJ1-2 TRBV12-3/TRBV12-4
CASSIVTGSNQPQHF TRBD1 TRBJ1-5 TRBV19
CASSPQQGAREQYF TRBD1 TRBJ2-7 TRBV5-1
CASSLATRGTEAFF NA TRBJ1-1 TRBV11-2
CASSLSGATDTQYF TRBD2 TRBJ2-3 TRBV5-1
CASSPVSVGPNTGELFF NA TRBJ2-2 TRBV5-1
CASSPGTRNSPLHF NA TRBJ1-6 TRBV2